Listed below are T cell receptor beta chains from one sample, sequenced in a study of T-cell memory formation after mild COVID-19. MiXCR was run by TCRdb on the 5' RACE reads, yielding one entry per CDR3 protein. The sample has about 430,000 distinct CDR3 sequences; approximately 25% are singletons. What was sequenced was PBMCs or a T cell subset sorted from them (not recorded which). Every receptor here comes from an adult woman who had mild COVID-19 (a few samples of this study predate the infection). Cell type and time point are not known. The CDR3 runs from the conserved cysteine through the conserved F or W. D genes are given only for firm matches. Some rows mark clone size as missing; the rest say once, few, many or name a class of expanded clone.

CDR3nt	CDR3aa	v_gene	j_gene	d_gene	abundance
TGTGCCAGCAGTTTAGGTGCAGGGAACGGAAACACCATATATTTT	CASSLGAGNGNTIYF	TRBV12-3/TRBV12-4	TRBJ1-3	NA	NA
TGTGCCAGCAGTGTTATGGGGGTGCCAGATACGCAGTATTTT	CASSVMGVPDTQYF	TRBV2	TRBJ2-3	NA	few
TGTGCCAGCTCGCCTACGGGGATTATGATGAACACTGAAGCTTTCTTT	CASSPTGIMMNTEAFF	TRBV18	TRBJ1-1	NA	few
TGTGCCAGCAGCACGTGGAGCTACGAGCAGTACTTC	CASSTWSYEQYF	TRBV5-6	TRBJ2-7	NA	few
TGTGCCATCCTCAACCTGGAGGGGGGGCACTATGGCTACACCTTC	CAILNLEGGHYGYTF	TRBV10-3	TRBJ1-2	NA	NA
TGTGCCAGTGAAGGGACAGGATCCTACAATGAGCAGTTCTTC	CASEGTGSYNEQFF	TRBV19	TRBJ2-1	TRBD1	NA
TGTGCCAGCAGTTTACGTCCCTCCACTGAAGCTTTCTTT	CASSLRPSTEAFF	TRBV12-3/TRBV12-4	TRBJ1-1	NA	NA
TGTGCCAGCAAACTTGGGCTAACGAACACTGAAGCTTTCTTT	CASKLGLTNTEAFF	TRBV12-3/TRBV12-4	TRBJ1-1	NA	NA
TGCAGTGCTAGGCGAGCCCCCGGGGCGGGGGGGATAGAGCAGTACTTC	CSARRAPGAGGIEQYF	TRBV20-1	TRBJ2-7	TRBD2	NA
TGTGCCAGCAGAAGGACCGGCCGCGCTGAAGCTTTCTTT	CASRRTGRAEAFF	TRBV6-5	TRBJ1-1	NA	few
TGCGCCAGCAGCCACGTTAACAGGGGGGACACTGAAGCTTTCTTT	CASSHVNRGDTEAFF	TRBV4-1	TRBJ1-1	TRBD1	many
TGCGCCAGCAGCTTGGGGAGCGGGTTCAGCACAGATACGCAGTATTTT	CASSLGSGFSTDTQYF	TRBV5-1	TRBJ2-3	NA	few
TGTGCCAGCAGCCAAGATCGGGTAGCGGGCACAGATACGCAGTATTTT	CASSQDRVAGTDTQYF	TRBV4-2	TRBJ2-3	NA	NA
TGCAGCGTTCGGGCAGGGGGCTCGGGCAATCAGCCCCAGCATTTT	CSVRAGGSGNQPQHF	TRBV29-1	TRBJ1-5	TRBD1	NA
TGTGCCAACCTGCGCATCCCCGGGACAGATACGCAGTATTTT	CANLRIPGTDTQYF	TRBV24-1	TRBJ2-3	NA	few